This section outlines one T cell receptor beta chain sequence together with its context. Its specificity is not known. The data derive from a study of shared clonotypes between healthy human individuals. General study findings and limits: Unshared clonotypes carried lower generation probabilities than those common to all four donors.

Free of recent acute infections or vaccinations, the donors were healthy HIV-negative adults. Adults of Caucasian background living in Nashville, Tennessee made up all donors. Clones were sequenced by immunoSEQ multiplex PCR, and TCRdb holds only the in-frame ones, with some missing. The sample holds about 1 million clones, about 75% seen once. The ends were cut back, 5 bases at V and 8 bases at J, with 13 bases in the middle. CDR3 length: 14 residues. Germline values: CDR1 SGHTA, CDR2 FQGNSA. The source is a man aged 18 to 30 in good health. The gene calls are TRBV7-2 and TRBJ1-6; D unclear. Sequenced sample: memory CD4+ T cells sorted from blood. This sample's subset: CD45RA-negative fraction. The chain's CDR3 is CASSLRALDSPLHF. The CDR3 region has the DNA TGTGCCAGCAGCCTGAGGGCCTTGGATTCACCCCTCCACTTT.